These 13 T cell receptor beta chains originate from one sample sequenced in a study of T cells in Graves' hyperthyroidism and ophthalmopathy. It was RNA transcripts that yielded the amplified TCR beta CDR3 regions. First-round RT-PCR of the TCR CDR3 relied on the HTBI primer set. TCRdb reprocessed the multiplex PCR reads via MiXCR and lists one record per CDR3 protein. The sample carries 500,000 to 550,000 distinct CDR3 sequences, about 20% recorded once. The sequenced material came from blood. The receptors derive from a man aged 35 to 55 with Graves' ophthalmopathy.

The chain carries TRBV30 and TRBJ2-7, with 8 bases aligning to TRBD2. This CDR3 spans 14 amino acids. CDR1 is GTSNPN and CDR2 is SVGIG in the germline V gene (reference sequence). V dropped 4 bases and J dropped 7; count of bases not matched to a gene: 12. Written as DNA, the CDR3 is TGTGCCTGGACCCATGAGAGCGGGAGTGATGAGCAGTACTTC. Protein sequence: CAWTHESGSDEQYF.

The chain is built from TRBV7-2 and TRBJ2-3; D uncertain. This CDR3 region has 11 residues. Germline CDR1 SGHTA, CDR2 FQGNSA. V lost 3 bases and J 14 bases, leaving 12 bases between the germline ends. This CDR3 is CASSLRLTLYF. The CDR3 DNA sequence: TGTGCCAGCAGCTTGAGGCTCACTCTGTATTTT.

This chain uses TRBV20-1 with TRBJ2-1; 7 positions match TRBD2. Per germline, CDR1 DFQATT and CDR2 SNEGSKA (reference sequence). This CDR3 is 13 amino acids long. The V segment lost 5 bases and the J segment 6 bases; nucleotides outside the gene matches: 7. The CDR3 is CSAPPPGGNEQFF. The CDR3 DNA sequence: TGCAGTGCTCCTCCTCCGGGGGGCAATGAGCAGTTCTTC.

The chain has TRBV6-1 and TRBJ2-5; D is perhaps TRBD1 or TRBD2 (5 bases each). V lost 5 bases, J lost 4 bases, and 14 bases lay in between. This CDR3 has 14 amino acids. Germline V CDR1 and CDR2: MNHNS, SASEGT. This CDR3 reads CASSRPGRAETQYF. CDR3 nucleotide sequence: TGTGCCAGCAGTCGACCGGGGCGGGCAGAGACCCAGTACTTC.

This clonotype was seen many times. The chain combines TRBV28 with TRBJ2-3, with D perhaps TRBD2 (5 bases). V shed 8 bases and J shed 0 bases, with 12 bases lying between them. The CDR3 is made up of 14 amino acids. CDR1 MDHEN and CDR2 SYDVKM come from the germline V gene. This CDR3 is CASGGGRSTDTQYF. CDR3 coding DNA: TGTGCCAGCGGTGGAGGAAGAAGCACAGATACGCAGTATTTT.

This clonotype was seen at least ten times. The junction differs from germline at one of its ends, possibly a read error. This rearrangement joins TRBV12-3 or TRBV12-4 to TRBJ2-2, with D possibly being TRBD2 (5 bases). The CDR3 has 14 amino acids. CDR3 DNA: TGCGCCAGCAGCTTGGTTGGCGGGACCGGGGAGCTGTTTTTT. Its protein is CASSLVGGTGELFF.

This clonotype has a count of ten or more. The genes are TRBV2 and TRBJ1-1, with D possibly matching TRBD1 (5 bases). Per the germline V gene, CDR1 is SNHLY and CDR2 is FYNNEI. The CDR3 extends over 17 amino acids. Trimming stripped 6 bases from V and 1 base from J, with 21 bases between. The CDR3 region is CASSVSADGGGNTEAFF. The CDR3 DNA follows: TGTGCCAGCAGCGTTAGCGCGGACGGGGGGGGGAACACTGAAGCTTTCTTT.

The rearrangement uses TRBV20-1 and TRBJ2-7; TRBD1 matches 8 bases. The germline CDR1 and CDR2 sequences are DFQATT and SNEGSKA (reference sequence). This CDR3 has 13 residues. Trimming cost V 3 bases and J 6 bases; bases outside gene matches: 7. Here the CDR3 reads CSASGQGRGEQYF. The CDR3 DNA reads TGCAGTGCTAGCGGACAGGGTAGGGGCGAGCAGTACTTC.

This chain uses TRBV27 with TRBJ1-5; D may be TRBD1 (6 bases). Trimming removed 5 bases from V and 0 bases from J, with 14 bases in between. The CDR3 has 16 residues. Germline loops: CDR1 MNHEY, CDR2 SMNVEV (reference sequence). The CDR3 here is CASSPRGGSSNQPQHF. CDR3 nucleotides: TGTGCCAGCAGTCCTAGGGGGGGCAGTAGCAATCAGCCCCAGCATTTT.

This sequence joins TRBV15 and TRBJ2-1, with 7 bases that match TRBD2. The trim removed 1 base at V and 2 bases at J, leaving 5 bases unmatched. CDR3 length equals 16 residues. In germline, CDR1 is LNHNV, CDR2 YYDKDF (reference sequence). CDR3 sequence: CATSRGGGSAYNEQFF. The DNA for the CDR3 is TGTGCCACCAGCAGAGGTGGCGGGAGTGCCTACAATGAGCAGTTCTTC.

This clonotype turned up a few times. J is TRBJ2-1 and V is TRBV15, with a possible D match to TRBD2 (5 bases). V lost 6 bases to trimming and J lost 4 bases, with 13 bases between them. Germline assignment: CDR1 LNHNV and CDR2 YYDKDF (reference sequence). The CDR3 is made up of 14 amino acids. For the CDR3, the DNA is TGTGCCACCAGGACGAGGGAGACTTACAATGAGCAGTTCTTC. This sequence encodes CATRTRETYNEQFF.

This clonotype occurred many times. The rearrangement links TRBV7-9 to TRBJ2-1; 9 bases fit TRBD1. CDR1 SEHNR and CDR2 FQNEAQ come from the germline V gene (reference sequence). This CDR3 spans 15 amino acids. Trimming cost V 6 bases and J 5 bases; bases outside gene matches: 8. The CDR3 DNA is TGTGCCAGCAGACCCACCGGGACAGGGAACAATGAGCAGTTCTTC. The encoded protein is CASRPTGTGNNEQFF.

In this sample, this clonotype turned up a few times. CDR3 in DNA: TGCAGTGCCGCGATTGACGAGCGCAGCCCCCGGGACTATGGCTACACCTTC. Translating gives CSAAIDERSPRDYGYTF. The V and J genes are TRBV20-1 and TRBJ1-2; no reliable D call. This CDR3 spans 17 amino acids. V gave up 6 bases and J gave up 3 bases, with 26 bases separating them. The germline V gene has CDR1 DFQATT and CDR2 SNEGSKA (reference sequence).